Below, 21 T cell receptor beta chains from the same sample are listed, as sequenced in a study of T cell responses to AZD1222 COVID-19 vaccine. TCRdb keeps only in-frame clones here, not all; method: immunoSEQ multiplex PCR. Of fewer than 120,000 clones in the sample, around 81% were seen once. The sequencing here drew on peripheral blood, taken on day 0 of AZD1222 vaccination. These receptors were taken from an adult in good health.

The chain joins TRBV5-4 to TRBJ2-3; 11 nucleotides agree with TRBD2. With 3 bases clipped from V and 7 bases from J, the junction kept 16 bases outside the gene matches. The V gene's germline CDR1 is SGHNT and CDR2 YYREEE (reference sequence). The CDR3 sequence is 18 residues long. CDR3 region: CASSSPGGTSGRGNTQYF. CDR3 DNA sequence: TGTGCCAGCAGCTCCCCCGGGGGAACTAGCGGGAGAGGGAATACGCAGTATTTT.

V and J are TRBV9 and TRBJ2-3, with D hard to call. The V end lost 4 bases, the J end lost 0 bases, and 15 bases lay between the germline ends. This CDR3 contains 16 residues. Looked up from germline, CDR1 is SGDLS and CDR2 is YYNGEE. The CDR3 is CASSSSGGFSTDTQYF. CDR3 nucleotide sequence: TGTGCCAGCAGCTCCTCGGGTGGGTTTAGCACAGATACGCAGTATTTT.

This chain links TRBV19 with TRBJ2-2; 12 bases are shared with TRBD1. V was pared by 7 bases and J by 4 bases, with 7 bases of the junction left unmatched. Per the germline V gene, CDR1 is LNHDA and CDR2 is SQIVND (reference sequence). The CDR3 loop spans 16 amino acids. CDR3 residues: CASKPGQGAPTGELFF. CDR3 in DNA: TGTGCCAGTAAACCGGGACAGGGGGCCCCCACCGGGGAGCTGTTTTTT.

The chain links TRBV27 to TRBJ1-5; no firm D call. This CDR3 has 14 amino acids. The V end lost 3 bases, the J end lost 6 bases, and 12 bases lay between the germline ends. Germline CDR1 and CDR2: MNHEY and SMNVEV (reference sequence). CDR3 protein: CASSFALNGQPQHF. DNA for the CDR3: TGTGCCAGCAGTTTTGCCCTTAATGGTCAGCCCCAGCATTTT.

The genes are TRBV7-8 and TRBJ1-1; no definite D call. Trimming took off 1 base at V and 1 base at J, with 7 bases between the two ends. This CDR3 comprises 14 residues. CDR1 and CDR2 from the germline V gene are SGHVS and FQNEAQ. The CDR3 DNA is TGTGCCAGCAGCTTAGAGGTGCGGAACACTGAAGCTTTCTTT. Translating it yields CASSLEVRNTEAFF.

J is TRBJ1-1 and V is TRBV6-5; no firm D call. Trimming pared 0 bases from V and 1 base from J, leaving 9 bases between. Germline assignment: CDR1 MNHEY and CDR2 SVGAGI. This CDR3 is built from 15 residues. The chain's CDR3 is CASSYSSVGNTEAFF. In nucleotides, the CDR3 is TGTGCCAGCAGTTACTCGTCGGTTGGGAACACTGAAGCTTTCTTT.

The V gene is TRBV28, the J gene TRBJ1-6; 7 nucleotides agree with TRBD1. CDR1 and CDR2 (germline): MDHEN, SYDVKM. This CDR3 has 14 amino acids. Trimming cost V 6 bases and J 5 bases; bases outside gene matches: 4. The CDR3 protein is CASREGQNNSPLHF. As DNA, the CDR3 is TGTGCCAGCAGGGAGGGACAGAATAATTCACCCCTCCACTTT.

This clone was counted once. This chain uses TRBV24-1 with TRBJ2-2; TRBD1 matches 8 bases. The CDR3 is 17 residues long. V gave up 1 base and J gave up 1 base; unmatched junction bases: 4. Germline loops: CDR1 KGHDR, CDR2 SFDVKD. The CDR3 loop reads CATSDFQGTGNTGELFF. The DNA for the CDR3 is TGTGCCACCAGTGATTTTCAGGGGACAGGGAACACCGGGGAGCTGTTTTTT.

This clone turned up a few times. The rearrangement links TRBV5-1 to TRBJ1-2; D gene uncertain. Germline V CDR1 and CDR2: SGHRS, YFSETQ. V shed 0 bases and J shed 2 bases, with 8 bases lying between them. The CDR3 contains 14 residues. CDR3: CASSLEAANYGYTF. The CDR3 DNA is TGCGCCAGCAGCTTGGAGGCAGCAAACTATGGCTACACCTTC.

This clone occurred a few times. The chain employs TRBV9 and TRBJ2-2; tentative D call: TRBD1 (7 bases). Per germline, CDR1 SGDLS and CDR2 YYNGEE. V was cut by 2 bases and J by 5 bases, with 16 bases left in between. This CDR3 contains 16 residues. The CDR3 sequence: CASSVRGAPRTGELFF. CDR3 DNA: TGTGCCAGCAGCGTCAGGGGGGCCCCGAGGACCGGGGAGCTGTTTTTT.

A word on this clone: Additional DNA sequences in this sample encode the identical CDR3. The J gene is TRBJ1-1, the V gene TRBV12-3 or TRBV12-4; D ambiguous. The CDR3 has 12 amino acids. The V end was cut by 4 bases, the J end by 0 bases, with 3 bases between. DNA for the CDR3: TGTGCCAGCAGTTCCGTGAACACTGAAGCTTTCTTT. This gives the protein CASSSVNTEAFF.

The chain recombines TRBV4-3 with TRBJ1-1; 9 nucleotides line up with TRBD1. Germline CDR1 and CDR2: LGHNA and YSLEER. This CDR3 comprises 14 residues. V lost 0 bases, J lost 7 bases, and 3 bases stayed unmatched. The CDR3 loop is CASSQESGQGEAFF. The CDR3 DNA follows: TGCGCCAGCAGCCAAGAATCGGGACAGGGTGAAGCTTTCTTT.

The J gene is TRBJ1-3, the V gene TRBV4-3, with unresolved D. V was pared by 0 bases and J by 8 bases, with 14 bases between. Per the germline V gene, CDR1 is LGHNA and CDR2 is YSLEER. This CDR3 comprises 15 residues. The CDR3: CASSQDSLSGDTIYF. The CDR3 DNA reads TGCGCCAGCAGCCAAGATTCCCTCAGTGGGGACACCATATATTTT.

The chain employs TRBV5-4 and TRBJ1-1; a weak D match, TRBD1 (5 bases). Trimming removed 0 bases at V and 4 bases at J, with 10 bases between. The germline CDR1 and CDR2 sequences are SGHNT and YYREEE (reference sequence). This CDR3 has 14 amino acids. The CDR3 spells CASSLVGRGTEAFF. CDR3 bases: TGTGCCAGCAGCTTGGTGGGGAGGGGCACTGAAGCTTTCTTT. Using reference TRBV5-4 and TRBJ1-1 for the parts outside the CDR3, the full variable domain is ETGVTQSPTHLIKTRGQQVTLRCSSQSGHNTVSWYQQALGQGPQFIFQYYREEENGRGNFPPRFSGLQFPNYSSELNVNALELDDSALYLCASSLVGRGTEAFFGQGTRLTVV.

The chain couples TRBV7-8 to TRBJ1-2; the D gene is possibly TRBD1 (6 bases). Germline CDR1 is SGHVS and CDR2 is FQNEAQ. The length of the CDR3 is 15 residues. The germline V and J ends were trimmed by 1 base and 7 bases, with 16 bases remaining between them. The CDR3 region is CASSLGLWGRGGYTF. The CDR3 DNA is TGTGCCAGCAGCTTAGGTCTCTGGGGGCGAGGTGGCTACACCTTC.

The rearrangement links TRBV7-9 to TRBJ1-4; 10 nucleotides agree with TRBD1. CDR1 and CDR2 from the germline V gene are SEHNR and FQNEAQ (reference sequence). The CDR3 sequence is 14 residues long. V dropped 5 bases and J dropped 5; count of bases not matched to a gene: 2. The CDR3 loop reads CASSMGQGNEKLFF. For the CDR3, the DNA is TGTGCCAGCAGCATGGGACAGGGGAATGAAAAACTGTTTTTT.

The V and J genes are TRBV7-2 and TRBJ2-3; D uncertain. V gave up 1 base and J gave up 4 bases, with 9 bases separating them. CDR3 length equals 14 residues. Germline CDR1 is SGHTA and CDR2 is FQGNSA. Here the CDR3 DNA reads TGTGCCAGCAGCTTAGTCCCAGCCCCAGATACGCAGTATTTT. It encodes CASSLVPAPDTQYF.

The chain couples TRBV6-2 or TRBV6-3 to TRBJ2-1; TRBD2 matches 8 bases. CDR3 length equals 15 residues. V trimming: 2 bases; J trimming: 5 bases; junction bases outside the gene matches: 5. CDR1 is MNHEY, CDR2 SVGEGT, per germline. The CDR3 spells CASSYGAGEDNEQFF. The CDR3 coding sequence is TGTGCCAGCAGTTACGGAGCGGGGGAGGACAATGAGCAGTTCTTC.

This chain joins TRBV10-3 and TRBJ2-7; D call uncertain. The CDR3 length is 13 residues. The V end was cut by 0 bases, the J end by 3 bases, with 6 bases between. The germline gives CDR1 ENHRY, CDR2 SYGVKD. CDR3 protein: CAISESFRYEQYF. The CDR3 coding sequence is TGTGCCATCAGTGAGTCGTTCCGCTACGAGCAGTACTTC.

This chain uses TRBV9 with TRBJ2-2, with D possibly being TRBD1 (6 bases). The V gene lost 2 bases and the J gene lost 8 bases, with 13 bases spanning the gap. Germline-derived CDR1 and CDR2 are SGDLS and YYNGEE. The length of the CDR3 is 14 residues. This CDR3 reads CASSVQGLRGELFF. The CDR3, as DNA: TGTGCCAGCAGCGTTCAGGGGTTACGGGGGGAGCTGTTTTTT. The whole variable domain, remainder taken from reference TRBV9 and TRBJ2-2, is DSGVTQTPKHLITATGQRVTLRCSPRSGDLSVYWYQQSLDQGLQFLIQYYNGEERAKGNILERFSAQQFPDLHSELNLSSLELGDSALYFCASSVQGLRGELFFGEGSRLTVL.

This clone was counted a single time. V gene TRBV19 combines with J gene TRBJ2-7, with 13 bases that match TRBD2. V gave up 9 bases and J gave up 2 bases; unmatched junction bases: 10. The germline gives CDR1 LNHDA, CDR2 SQIVND (reference sequence). The CDR3 loop spans 16 amino acids. Written as DNA, the CDR3 is TGTGCCAGCAGTGACCAACTAGCGGGAGGGCCCTACGAGCAGTACTTC. Protein product: CASSDQLAGGPYEQYF.